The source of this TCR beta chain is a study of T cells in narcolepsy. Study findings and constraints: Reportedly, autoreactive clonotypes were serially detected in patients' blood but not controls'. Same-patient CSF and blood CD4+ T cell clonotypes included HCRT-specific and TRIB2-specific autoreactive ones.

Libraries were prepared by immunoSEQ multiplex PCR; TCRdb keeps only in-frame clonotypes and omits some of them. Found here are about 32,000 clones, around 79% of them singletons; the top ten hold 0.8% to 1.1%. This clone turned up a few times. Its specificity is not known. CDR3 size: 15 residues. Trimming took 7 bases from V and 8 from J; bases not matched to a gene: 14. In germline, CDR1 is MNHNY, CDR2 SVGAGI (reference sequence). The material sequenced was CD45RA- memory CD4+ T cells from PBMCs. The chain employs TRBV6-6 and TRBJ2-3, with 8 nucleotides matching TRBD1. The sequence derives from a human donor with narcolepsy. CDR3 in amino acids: CASTATGAVEATQYF. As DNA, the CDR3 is TGTGCCAGCACAGCGACAGGGGCGGTCGAGGCTACGCAGTATTTT.